A selection of T cell receptor beta chains follows, all from one sample in a study of T-cell memory formation after mild COVID-19. TCRdb fed the 5' RACE reads into MiXCR, producing one record per CDR3 protein. The sample yields 150,000 to 200,000 distinct CDR3 sequences, under 14% seen once. Sample: PBMCs or a T cell subset sorted from them (not recorded which). The receptor source for this set is a man younger than 35 who had mild COVID-19 (a few samples of this study predate the infection). Cell type and time point are not known. CDR3s leave out the opening cysteine and the closing phenylalanine or tryptophan. The size entry is marked missing in some rows and otherwise reads once, few, many or a size class.

abundance: few
v_gene: TRBV12-3/TRBV12-4
j_gene: TRBJ1-2
CDR3aa: ASSLSTDYGYT

abundance: few
v_gene: TRBV7-2
j_gene: TRBJ1-1
CDR3aa: ASGGTGRAF

abundance: few
v_gene: TRBV18
j_gene: TRBJ1-2
CDR3aa: ASSSAASYYGYT

abundance: NA
v_gene: TRBV12-3/TRBV12-4
j_gene: TRBJ1-5
CDR3aa: ASSFDRPSNQPQH

abundance: NA
v_gene: TRBV20-1
j_gene: TRBJ2-6
CDR3aa: SATRTGTGANVLT

abundance: few
v_gene: TRBV7-9
j_gene: TRBJ1-2
CDR3aa: ASSLQKSTGGGGYT

abundance: NA
v_gene: TRBV5-1
j_gene: TRBJ2-1
CDR3aa: ASSKEPPPNEQF

abundance: NA
v_gene: TRBV6-2/TRBV6-3
j_gene: TRBJ2-5
CDR3aa: ASSSGQRQY

abundance: many
v_gene: TRBV4-3
j_gene: TRBJ2-3
CDR3aa: ASSQGLGDTQY

abundance: few
v_gene: TRBV2
j_gene: TRBJ2-3
CDR3aa: ASSDGDAGDTQY

abundance: few
v_gene: TRBV3-1
j_gene: TRBJ1-2
CDR3aa: ASSHIDTLYYGYT

abundance: NA
v_gene: TRBV29-1
j_gene: TRBJ2-5
CDR3aa: SVGHVQETQY

abundance: few
v_gene: TRBV5-1
j_gene: TRBJ1-2
CDR3aa: ASSLVAGGPPGYGYT

abundance: NA
v_gene: TRBV7-2
j_gene: TRBJ2-1
CDR3aa: ASSSVDSFYNEQF